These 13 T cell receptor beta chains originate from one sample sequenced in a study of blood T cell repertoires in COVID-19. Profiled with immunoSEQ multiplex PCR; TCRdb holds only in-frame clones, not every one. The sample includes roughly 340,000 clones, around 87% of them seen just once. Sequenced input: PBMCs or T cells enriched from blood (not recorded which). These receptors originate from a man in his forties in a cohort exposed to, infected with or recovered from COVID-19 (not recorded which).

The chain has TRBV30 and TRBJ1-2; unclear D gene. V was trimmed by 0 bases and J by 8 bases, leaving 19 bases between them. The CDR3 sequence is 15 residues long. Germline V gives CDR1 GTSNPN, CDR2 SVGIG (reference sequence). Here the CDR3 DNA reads TGTGCCTGGAGTGTATTCCTCAGAGGGCCGGGGGGCTACACCTTC. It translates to CAWSVFLRGPGGYTF.

Here the CDR3 reads CASSFSEENTGELFF. CDR3 sequence (DNA): TGTGCCAGCTCGTTTTCGGAGGAAAACACCGGGGAGCTGTTTTTT. J is TRBJ2-2 and V is TRBV18; D possibly corresponds to TRBD2 (5 bases). Deletions cut 6 bases from V and 2 bases from J, with 13 bases between. CDR1 is KGHSH and CDR2 is LQKENI in the germline V gene. The CDR3 has 15 amino acids.

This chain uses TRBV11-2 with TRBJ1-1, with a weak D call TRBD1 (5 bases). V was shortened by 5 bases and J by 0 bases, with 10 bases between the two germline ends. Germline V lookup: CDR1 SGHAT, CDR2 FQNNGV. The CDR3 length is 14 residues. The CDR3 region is CASSPPTVNTEAFF. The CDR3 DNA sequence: TGTGCCAGCAGCCCCCCGACAGTGAACACTGAAGCTTTCTTT.

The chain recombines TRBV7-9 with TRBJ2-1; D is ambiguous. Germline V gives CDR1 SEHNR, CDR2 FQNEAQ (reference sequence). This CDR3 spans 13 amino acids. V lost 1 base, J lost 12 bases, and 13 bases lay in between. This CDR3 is CASSLGGESPQFF. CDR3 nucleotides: TGTGCCAGCAGCTTAGGCGGCGAATCTCCGCAGTTCTTC.

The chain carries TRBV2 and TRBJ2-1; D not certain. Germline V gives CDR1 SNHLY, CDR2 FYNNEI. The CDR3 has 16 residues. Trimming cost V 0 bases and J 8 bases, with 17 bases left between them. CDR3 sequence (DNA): TGTGCCAGCAGTGAAGCTTTGGTGAACTATGGGTATGAGCAGTTCTTC. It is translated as CASSEALVNYGYEQFF.

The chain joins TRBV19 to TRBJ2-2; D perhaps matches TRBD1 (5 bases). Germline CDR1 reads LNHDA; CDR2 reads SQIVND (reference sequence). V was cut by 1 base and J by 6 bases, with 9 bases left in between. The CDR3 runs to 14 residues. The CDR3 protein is CASSIVQGAGELFF. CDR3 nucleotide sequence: TGTGCCAGTAGTATAGTCCAGGGTGCCGGGGAGCTGTTTTTT. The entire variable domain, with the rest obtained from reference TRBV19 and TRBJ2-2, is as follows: DGGITQSPKYLFRKEGQNVTLSCEQNLNHDAMYWYRQDPGQGLRLIYYSQIVNDFQKGDIAEGYSVSREKKESFPLTVTSAQKNPTAFYLCASSIVQGAGELFFGEGSRLTVL.

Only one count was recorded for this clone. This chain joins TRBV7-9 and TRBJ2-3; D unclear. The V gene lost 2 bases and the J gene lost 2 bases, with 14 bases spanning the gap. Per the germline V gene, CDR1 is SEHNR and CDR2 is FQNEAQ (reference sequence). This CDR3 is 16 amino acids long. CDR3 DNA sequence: TGTGCCAGCAGCTTATTCGGCAGTCAGGTCACAGATACGCAGTATTTT. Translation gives CASSLFGSQVTDTQYF.

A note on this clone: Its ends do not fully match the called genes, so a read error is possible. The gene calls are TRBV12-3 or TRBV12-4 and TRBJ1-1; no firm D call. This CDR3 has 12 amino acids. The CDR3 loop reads CASSLISRTLRF. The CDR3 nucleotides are TGTGCCAGCAGTTTAATTTCCAGGACTCTACGATTT.

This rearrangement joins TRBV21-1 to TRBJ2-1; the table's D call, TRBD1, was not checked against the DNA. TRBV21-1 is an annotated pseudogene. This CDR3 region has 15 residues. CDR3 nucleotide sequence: TGTGCCAGCAGACAGGGGGTAAGCTCCTACAATGAGCAGTTCTTC. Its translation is CASRQGVSSYNEQFF.

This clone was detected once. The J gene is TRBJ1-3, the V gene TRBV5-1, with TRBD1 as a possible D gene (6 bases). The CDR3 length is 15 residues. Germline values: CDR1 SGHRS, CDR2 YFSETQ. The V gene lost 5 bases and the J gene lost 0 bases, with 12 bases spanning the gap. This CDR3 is CASRETGFSGNTIYF. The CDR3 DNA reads TGCGCCAGCAGGGAAACAGGGTTCTCTGGAAACACCATATATTTT.

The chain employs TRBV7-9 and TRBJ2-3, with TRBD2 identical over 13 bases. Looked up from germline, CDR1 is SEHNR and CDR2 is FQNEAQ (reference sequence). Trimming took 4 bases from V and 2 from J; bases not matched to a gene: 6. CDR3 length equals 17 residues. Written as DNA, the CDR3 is TGTGCCAGCAGCTCCACTAGCGGGAGGGCCCTCACAGATACGCAGTATTTT. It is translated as CASSSTSGRALTDTQYF.

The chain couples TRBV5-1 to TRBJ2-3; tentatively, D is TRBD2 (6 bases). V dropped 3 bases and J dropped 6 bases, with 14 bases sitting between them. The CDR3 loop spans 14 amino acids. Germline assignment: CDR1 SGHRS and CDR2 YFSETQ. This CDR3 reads CASSYGTEGDTQYF. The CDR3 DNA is TGCGCCAGCAGCTACGGGACGGAGGGGGATACGCAGTATTTT.

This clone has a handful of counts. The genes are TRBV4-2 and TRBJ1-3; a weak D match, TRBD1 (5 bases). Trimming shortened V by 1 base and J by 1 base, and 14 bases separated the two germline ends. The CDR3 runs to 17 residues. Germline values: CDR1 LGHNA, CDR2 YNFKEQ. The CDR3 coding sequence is TGTGCCAGCAGCCAAGGAGTGGGGCTGGGGTCTGGAAACACCATATATTTT. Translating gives CASSQGVGLGSGNTIYF.